This TCR beta chain was obtained from a study of Graves' ophthalmopathy and Graves' hyperthyroidism. Notes on the study in general: Blood repertoires reportedly contained most expanded thyroid clonotypes above 0.001 frequency.

This clonotype came up many times. The antigen remains undetermined. Enrolled hyperthyroidism patients had a new diagnosis, a duration under 2 months, and an age of 18 to 65. Patients were left out if they had other autoimmune diseases, uncontrolled infections, pregnancy or lactation. The diagnosis combined clinical symptoms, thyroxine, TRAb, thyroid ultrasound and orbital computed tomography scans. Researchers took RNA transcripts and amplified TCR beta CDR3 regions from them. RT-PCR in the first round used HTBI primers; a second-round multiplex PCR followed. TCRdb re-analysed the multiplex PCR reads in MiXCR, keeping a single row per CDR3 protein. The table lists roughly 420,000 distinct CDR3 sequences, around 21% of them singletons. Source material: peripheral blood. The TCR originated in a woman aged 18 to 35 with stable Graves' hyperthyroidism.

In DNA form, the CDR3 reads TGTGCCAGCAGTTACTCGACTTACTACGAGCAGTACTTC. Translation gives CASSYSTYYEQYF. The gene calls are TRBV6-2 or TRBV6-3 and TRBJ2-7, with D uncertain. CDR3 length: 13 residues. Germline lookup yields CDR1 MNHEY and CDR2 SVGEGT. V was pared by 0 bases and J by 3 bases, with 6 bases between.